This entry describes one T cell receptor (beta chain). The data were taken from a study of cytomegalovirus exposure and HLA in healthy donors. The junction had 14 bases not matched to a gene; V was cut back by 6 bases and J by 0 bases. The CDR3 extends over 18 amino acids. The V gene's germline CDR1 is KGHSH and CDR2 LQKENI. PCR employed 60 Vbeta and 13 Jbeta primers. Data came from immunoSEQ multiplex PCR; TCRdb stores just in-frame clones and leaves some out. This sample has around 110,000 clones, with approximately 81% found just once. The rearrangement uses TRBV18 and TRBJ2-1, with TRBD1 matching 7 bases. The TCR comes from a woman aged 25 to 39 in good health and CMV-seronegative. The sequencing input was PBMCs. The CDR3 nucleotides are TGTGCCAGCTCCCTACTGGCGAAGGGGGCTCGCTCCTACAATGAGCAGTTCTTC. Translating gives CASSLLAKGARSYNEQFF.